This T cell receptor beta chain comes out of a study of response to subunit inactivated influenza vaccine. This clonotype was seen a few times. V lost 2 bases, J lost 4 bases, and 12 bases lay in between. The CDR3 totals 15 residues. TCRdb passed the RT-PCR reads through MiXCR, listing each CDR3 protein once. The sample lists hundreds of thousands of distinct CDR3 sequences, about 11% occurring once. The sample was also reused in another study, on T cells expressing NK-cell markers. That paper adds: TCR beta libraries carry UMIs added by 5'RACE template switching. Five or six donors showed dominant NKG2C+ clonotypes comprising roughly 1.0-7.0% of their CD8+ T cells. Expanded NKG2C+ T cell clones were not confirmed as HCMV-specific.

The chain joins TRBV12-3 or TRBV12-4 to TRBJ1-3; D unclear. The source material was PBMCs from blood, sampled on the day of vaccination. This sequence originates from a man aged 45-65 years who received an inactivated influenza vaccine. In DNA, the CDR3 is TGTGCCAGCAGTTTACCGGGGTCGGGAGGAAACACCATATATTTT. Residues: CASSLPGSGGNTIYF.